A selection of T cell receptor beta chains follows, all from one sample in a study of blood T cell repertoires in COVID-19. Measured with immunoSEQ multiplex PCR; TCRdb has only the in-frame clones, and not every one. The table lists fewer than 50,000 clones, 82% of them singletons. Sequencing was performed on peripheral blood. The receptors come from a human donor in a cohort sampled during active COVID-19. The CDR3 runs from the conserved cysteine through the conserved F or W. A D gene is named only where the DNA matches it firmly. Only part of the rows carry a size: once, few, many, or a class if the clone is expanded.

>TRBD2|TRBJ2-7|TRBV7-2|once
TGTGCCAGCAGCCCCACGGGGACTAGCGGGTTCGAGCAGTACTTC
CASSPTGTSGFEQYF
>TRBD2|TRBJ2-7|TRBV14|few
TGTGCCAGCAGCCCCATCGAGACTAGCTCCAACGAGCAGTACTTC
CASSPIETSSNEQYF
>TRBD1|TRBJ1-1|TRBV5-1|few
TGCGCCAGCAGCATACAGGGGGCTGAGGGTGAAGCTTTCTTT
CASSIQGAEGEAFF
>-|TRBJ2-6|TRBV3-1/TRBV3-2|-
TGTGCCAGCGCAATGGAGGGTCTAGGGGCCAACGTCCTGACTTTC
CASAMEGLGANVLTF
>-|TRBJ2-5|TRBV11-2|-
TGTGCCAGCAGCTTAGGGGGGACAAATCAAGAGACCCAGTACTTC
CASSLGGTNQETQYF
>-|TRBJ2-3|TRBV11-2|-
TGTGCCAGCAGCCCGCGGTCCGATACGCAGTATTTT
CASSPRSDTQYF
>TRBD2|TRBJ2-7|TRBV7-2|-
TGTGCCAGCAGCCCCAGGGAGCGGGGCTCCTACGAGCAGTACTTC
CASSPRERGSYEQYF
>-|TRBJ1-4|TRBV5-1|-
TGCGCCAGCAGCTCCCAGGGAGGGCCACTGTTTTTT
CASSSQGGPLFF
>-|TRBJ1-1|TRBV7-8|-
TGTGCCAGCAGCTTAGACAGGGAAGAAACTGAAGCTTTCTTT
CASSLDREETEAFF
>-|TRBJ2-3|TRBV23-1|-
TGCGCCAGCAGTCCCCCAAGGAGGGATCGCGGTCGGGATACGCAGTATTTT
CASSPPRRDRGRDTQYF
>TRBD2|TRBJ2-1|TRBV4-1|-
TGCGCCAGCAGCCAAGGGGAGCGGGATAACAATGAGCAGTTCTTC
CASSQGERDNNEQFF
>-|TRBJ2-4|TRBV29-1|few
TGCAGCGTGGCCGAGGGAGAAAACATTCAGTACTTC
CSVAEGENIQYF
>-|TRBJ1-3|TRBV5-1|-
TGCGCCAGCAGCTTGCAGGAGGTTACCTCTGGAAACACCATATATTTT
CASSLQEVTSGNTIYF
>-|TRBJ1-2|TRBV5-1|-
TGCGCCAGCAGTGGGCAGGGCGACTATGGCTACACCTTC
CASSGQGDYGYTF
>TRBD1|TRBJ2-2|TRBV4-2|few
TGTGCCAGCAGCCCAAAGACAGGGCCGAACACCGGGGAGCTGTTTTTT
CASSPKTGPNTGELFF
>TRBD2|TRBJ2-2|TRBV27|-
TGTGCCAGCAGTTTGGGGGGGGTTTTCGGGGAGCTGTTTTTT
CASSLGGVFGELFF
>TRBD2|TRBJ2-1|TRBV7-2|-
TGTGCCAGCAGCGTCCTAGCGGGAGGGCCCAATGAGCAGTTCTTC
CASSVLAGGPNEQFF
>-|TRBJ2-3|TRBV10-3|-
TGTGCCATCAGTGAGAGAGAACAGACAGATACGCAGTATTTT
CAISEREQTDTQYF
>-|TRBJ1-2|TRBV10-1|few
TGCGCCAGCGCACCGGGGGGCGCCTATGGCTACACCTTC
CASAPGGAYGYTF
>TRBD1|TRBJ2-7|TRBV28|-
TGTGCCAGCAGTATACAGGGGCCCTACGAGCAGTACTTC
CASSIQGPYEQYF
>TRBD1|TRBJ1-2|TRBV18|once
TGTGCCAGCTCACGTACAGGGGGCGCTGGCGGCTACACCTTC
CASSRTGGAGGYTF
>-|TRBJ2-7|TRBV3-1/TRBV3-2|once
TGTGCCAGCAGCCAATGGGCTAGCGGAGGGGGTTCCTACGAGCAGTACTTC
CASSQWASGGGSYEQYF
>TRBD2|TRBJ2-7|TRBV6-2/TRBV6-3|-
TGTGCCAGCAGTTACGGCCGGGAGGGCCTTCCCTACGAGCAGTACTTC
CASSYGREGLPYEQYF
>-|TRBJ2-7|TRBV6-5|-
TGTGCCAGCAGCGTACTAGAGAGCTCCTACGAGCAGTACTTC
CASSVLESSYEQYF
>-|TRBJ2-2|TRBV3-1/TRBV3-2|-
TGTGCCAGCAGCCAAGATAGTTCCATAAGAGAGCTGTTTTTT
CASSQDSSIRELFF
>TRBD1|TRBJ2-3|TRBV27|-
TGTGCCAGCGGGACAGTCGGGTTAGATACGCAGTATTTT
CASGTVGLDTQYF
>-|TRBJ1-1|TRBV29-1|-
TGCACCGTCACCCCACAGATGAACACTGAAGCTTTCTTT
CTVTPQMNTEAFF
>-|TRBJ2-1|TRBV7-2|-
TGTGCCAGCAGCCCTGCCCATAGCGCAAAATACAATGAGCAGTTCTTC
CASSPAHSAKYNEQFF
>TRBD2|TRBJ2-5|TRBV18|-
TGTGCCAGCTCACCACCAAGGAGCGGGAGGGCCATTAGAGAGACCCAGTACTTC
CASSPPRSGRAIRETQYF
>-|TRBJ1-1|TRBV4-2|-
TGTGCCAGCAGCCAAGCGGCAGGTAGTAGGAACACTGAAGCTTTCTTT
CASSQAAGSRNTEAFF
>-|TRBJ2-1|TRBV5-1|-
TGCGCCAGCAGCTTGGATGCCAGTGAGGGCGGTGAGCAGTTCTTC
CASSLDASEGGEQFF
>-|TRBJ2-1|TRBV27|-
TGTGCCAGCAGTTTATCTGGGACTGGGTACAATGAGCAGTTCTTC
CASSLSGTGYNEQFF
>-|TRBJ2-2|TRBV18|-
TGTGCCAGCTCAGCGGGGAACACCGGGGAGCTGTTTTTT
CASSAGNTGELFF
>-|TRBJ1-4|TRBV5-4|-
TGTGCCAGCAGCTCAGCGCCGGAGCGAGCAACTAATGAAAAACTGTTTTTT
CASSSAPERATNEKLFF
>TRBD2|TRBJ2-7|TRBV10-2|-
TGCGCCAGCAGTGATGCCGGGACTAGCGCCTACGAGCAGTACTTC
CASSDAGTSAYEQYF